This T cell receptor beta chain was profiled in a study of cytomegalovirus exposure and HLA in healthy donors. Both 60 Vbeta primers and 13 Jbeta primers went into the PCR. The repertoire was sequenced with immunoSEQ multiplex PCR; TCRdb's copy has only in-frame clones and lacks some. In all, the sample yields 150,000 to 200,000 clones. The study's findings and limits: Researchers counted some 150 TCR beta chains as cytomegalovirus-associated.

About this clone itself: The antigen is undetermined.

Germline-derived CDR1 and CDR2 are LNHNV and YYDKDF (reference sequence). The CDR3 totals 15 residues. The J segment lost 4 bases and the V segment lost 0 bases, leaving 5 bases of the junction unmatched. Sequenced input: PBMCs. The chain has TRBV15 and TRBJ1-1; 7 positions agree with TRBD1. The source of this sequence is a man aged 25-45 years in good health and CMV-seronegative. The CDR3 region has the DNA TGTGCCACCAGCAGAGATTATCAGGGGGGCACTGAAGCTTTCTTT. Translating it yields CATSRDYQGGTEAFF.